This entry is about one T cell receptor beta chain. As originally analysed: Researchers report that nucleated cell counts were estimated from reference gene primer amplification. TCRdb's copy holds only in-frame clones and misses some; the assay was immunoSEQ multiplex PCR. V and J calls and clone size are copied from that table; D and trimming were computed from the DNA. The sample lists approximately 240,000 clones, over 80% occurring once. This entry is derived from a study of blood T cell repertoires in COVID-19. The overall study: From the United States, Italy and Spain came samples of acute and convalescent COVID-19.

Categorization into cohorts depended on clinical history that participants reported. The study counted Cohort 3 donors as recovered given two negative PCRs, clearance, or symptom resolution. Germline assignment: CDR1 SNHLY and CDR2 FYNNEI. This CDR3 spans 10 amino acids. The germline V and J ends were trimmed by 9 bases and 7 bases, with 7 bases remaining between them. This clonotype was obtained from a woman between 18 and 29 years old who had recovered from COVID-19. Sequenced sample: PBMCs or T cells enriched from blood (not recorded which). V and J are TRBV2 and TRBJ2-1; no reliable D call. This chain's CDR3 is CASATNEQFF. In DNA form, the CDR3 reads TGTGCCAGTGCGACAAATGAGCAGTTCTTC.